A single T cell receptor (beta chain) is shown here with its context. Its antigen is not identified. RNA transcripts provided the template for amplifying TCR beta CDR3 regions. HTBI primers were employed in first-round RT-PCR, then a second-round multiplex PCR followed. TCRdb ran MiXCR on the multiplex PCR reads and lists one entry per CDR3 protein. The data show almost 750,000 distinct CDR3 sequences, 40% seen once. The data were obtained in a study of Graves' ophthalmopathy and Graves' hyperthyroidism. The study's findings and limits: With less than 90% sensitivity and more than 75% specificity, a 13-signature model separated ophthalmopathy from stable hyperthyroidism. Both an approximately 71% sensitivity and a 72.22% specificity characterized the model's predictions of ophthalmopathy progression.

Ophthalmopathy in the donors was of moderate-to-severe activity, with CAS ≥3, NOSPECS ≥4 and duration under 3 months. Clinicians diagnosed using symptoms, serum thyroxine, TRAb, thyroid ultrasound and orbital computed tomography. The source material was peripheral blood. The receptor comes from an adult man with Graves' ophthalmopathy.

CDR3 protein: CATSRHRARETQYF. CDR3 nucleotide sequence: TGTGCCACCAGCAGACACCGGGCTCGGGAGACCCAGTACTTC. This chain uses TRBV15 with TRBJ2-5; no clear D. Germline assignment: CDR1 LNHNV and CDR2 YYDKDF (reference sequence). CDR3 length equals 14 residues. The ends were cut back, 2 bases at V and 5 bases at J, with 12 bases in the middle.